Listed below are T cell receptor beta chains from one sample, sequenced in a study of technical replicates of blood from a handful of donors. Repertoires were generated with immunoSEQ multiplex PCR, while TCRdb's copy carries only in-frame clones and drops some. This table has around 79,000 clones, 90% to 95% appearing once. Source material: T cells isolated from PBMCs. These receptors all come from a human donor in good health. Both conserved end residues are part of each CDR3. A D gene is named only where the DNA matches it firmly. Rows may omit the clone size; those that give it use once, few, many or a size class.

D gene,CDR3 length,V gene,J gene,clone size,CDR3 DNA,CDR3 protein
TRBD1,15,TRBV4-1,TRBJ1-1,-,TGCGCCAGCAGCCAAGTGGGACAGAAGAACACTGAAGCTTTCTTT,CASSQVGQKNTEAFF
TRBD1,16,TRBV7-9,TRBJ1-5,-,TGTGCCAGCAGCTTCGTCACAGGGGCTAGCAATCAGCCCCAGCATTTT,CASSFVTGASNQPQHF
-,15,TRBV27,TRBJ2-1,-,TGTGCCAGCAGTTTATTACCTAGTTCCGCCGATGAGCAGTTCTTC,CASSLLPSSADEQFF
TRBD1,14,TRBV13,TRBJ1-5,-,TGTGCCAGCAGCTTCGGAACAGGGGTTCAGCCCCAGCATTTT,CASSFGTGVQPQHF
-,15,TRBV5-8,TRBJ2-3,few,TGTGCCAGCAGGGCCGGGACCGGGACACTGGATACGCAGTATTTT,CASRAGTGTLDTQYF
-,13,TRBV2,TRBJ2-5,once,TGTGCCAGCAGTGAAAGGCCCCAGGGGACCCAGTACTTC,CASSERPQGTQYF
-,13,TRBV6-4,TRBJ2-3,-,TGTGCCAGCAGTCTCCTGCAGGGAGATACGCAGTATTTT,CASSLLQGDTQYF
TRBD1,14,TRBV5-3,TRBJ1-2,-,TGTGCCAGAAGCACGGACAGGTATAACTATGGCTACACCTTC,CARSTDRYNYGYTF
TRBD1,17,TRBV18,TRBJ1-3,once,TGTGCCAGCTCACCAGAGGGGGCTTTAGGAAATGGAAACACCATATATTTT,CASSPEGALGNGNTIYF
-,13,TRBV11-3,TRBJ2-1,-,TGTGCCAGCAGCTCGGGACTGCACAATGAGCAGTTCTTC,CASSSGLHNEQFF
-,15,TRBV27,TRBJ2-3,-,TGTGCCAGCAGTCGACAGAGCCGGGTGGAAGATACGCAGTATTTT,CASSRQSRVEDTQYF
TRBD2,19,TRBV4-1,TRBJ2-1,-,TGCGCCAGCAGCCAAGATCGGGTTAGGAGCGGGAGGGTGTCAACGGAGCAGTTCTTC,CASSQDRVRSGRVSTEQFF
-,17,TRBV11-2,TRBJ2-1,-,TGTGCCAGCAGCCCAATAAGTGGGAGAGGTGGATACAATGAGCAGTTCTTC,CASSPISGRGGYNEQFF
-,12,TRBV29-1,TRBJ1-2,-,TGCAGCGTTGATTGGCAGGGCAGCGGCTACACCTTC,CSVDWQGSGYTF
-,15,TRBV6-5,TRBJ2-3,-,TGTGCCAGCAGTTACACATTATTACAGGGAGATACGCAGTATTTT,CASSYTLLQGDTQYF
TRBD1,14,TRBV6-1,TRBJ1-2,-,TGTGCCAGCAGTGAAGCCGACAGGGTCTATGGCTACACCTTC,CASSEADRVYGYTF
-,12,TRBV6-1,TRBJ1-1,-,TGTGCCAGCAGTTTAAGGACAACTGAAGCTTTCTTT,CASSLRTTEAFF
TRBD1,16,TRBV5-6,TRBJ1-3,-,TGTGCCAGCAGCATAACCGGGACAGCCTCTGGAAACACCATATATTTT,CASSITGTASGNTIYF
TRBD1,16,TRBV10-3,TRBJ1-6,-,TGTGCCATCAGTGTCGGGACAGGGAAAGATAATTCACCCCTCCACTTT,CAISVGTGKDNSPLHF
-,14,TRBV14,TRBJ1-1,-,TGTGCCAGCAGCCAAGATCTCGCCGGAGCTGAAGCTTTCTTT,CASSQDLAGAEAFF
TRBD2,15,TRBV7-7,TRBJ2-3,once,TGTGCTAGCAGCTTATCGAGTAGCGGGGGAGATACGCAGTATTTT,CASSLSSSGGDTQYF
-,16,TRBV11-2,TRBJ2-6,few,TGTGCCAGCAGCCGGACAGCCGGCTCTGGGGCCAACGTCCTGACTTTC,CASSRTAGSGANVLTF